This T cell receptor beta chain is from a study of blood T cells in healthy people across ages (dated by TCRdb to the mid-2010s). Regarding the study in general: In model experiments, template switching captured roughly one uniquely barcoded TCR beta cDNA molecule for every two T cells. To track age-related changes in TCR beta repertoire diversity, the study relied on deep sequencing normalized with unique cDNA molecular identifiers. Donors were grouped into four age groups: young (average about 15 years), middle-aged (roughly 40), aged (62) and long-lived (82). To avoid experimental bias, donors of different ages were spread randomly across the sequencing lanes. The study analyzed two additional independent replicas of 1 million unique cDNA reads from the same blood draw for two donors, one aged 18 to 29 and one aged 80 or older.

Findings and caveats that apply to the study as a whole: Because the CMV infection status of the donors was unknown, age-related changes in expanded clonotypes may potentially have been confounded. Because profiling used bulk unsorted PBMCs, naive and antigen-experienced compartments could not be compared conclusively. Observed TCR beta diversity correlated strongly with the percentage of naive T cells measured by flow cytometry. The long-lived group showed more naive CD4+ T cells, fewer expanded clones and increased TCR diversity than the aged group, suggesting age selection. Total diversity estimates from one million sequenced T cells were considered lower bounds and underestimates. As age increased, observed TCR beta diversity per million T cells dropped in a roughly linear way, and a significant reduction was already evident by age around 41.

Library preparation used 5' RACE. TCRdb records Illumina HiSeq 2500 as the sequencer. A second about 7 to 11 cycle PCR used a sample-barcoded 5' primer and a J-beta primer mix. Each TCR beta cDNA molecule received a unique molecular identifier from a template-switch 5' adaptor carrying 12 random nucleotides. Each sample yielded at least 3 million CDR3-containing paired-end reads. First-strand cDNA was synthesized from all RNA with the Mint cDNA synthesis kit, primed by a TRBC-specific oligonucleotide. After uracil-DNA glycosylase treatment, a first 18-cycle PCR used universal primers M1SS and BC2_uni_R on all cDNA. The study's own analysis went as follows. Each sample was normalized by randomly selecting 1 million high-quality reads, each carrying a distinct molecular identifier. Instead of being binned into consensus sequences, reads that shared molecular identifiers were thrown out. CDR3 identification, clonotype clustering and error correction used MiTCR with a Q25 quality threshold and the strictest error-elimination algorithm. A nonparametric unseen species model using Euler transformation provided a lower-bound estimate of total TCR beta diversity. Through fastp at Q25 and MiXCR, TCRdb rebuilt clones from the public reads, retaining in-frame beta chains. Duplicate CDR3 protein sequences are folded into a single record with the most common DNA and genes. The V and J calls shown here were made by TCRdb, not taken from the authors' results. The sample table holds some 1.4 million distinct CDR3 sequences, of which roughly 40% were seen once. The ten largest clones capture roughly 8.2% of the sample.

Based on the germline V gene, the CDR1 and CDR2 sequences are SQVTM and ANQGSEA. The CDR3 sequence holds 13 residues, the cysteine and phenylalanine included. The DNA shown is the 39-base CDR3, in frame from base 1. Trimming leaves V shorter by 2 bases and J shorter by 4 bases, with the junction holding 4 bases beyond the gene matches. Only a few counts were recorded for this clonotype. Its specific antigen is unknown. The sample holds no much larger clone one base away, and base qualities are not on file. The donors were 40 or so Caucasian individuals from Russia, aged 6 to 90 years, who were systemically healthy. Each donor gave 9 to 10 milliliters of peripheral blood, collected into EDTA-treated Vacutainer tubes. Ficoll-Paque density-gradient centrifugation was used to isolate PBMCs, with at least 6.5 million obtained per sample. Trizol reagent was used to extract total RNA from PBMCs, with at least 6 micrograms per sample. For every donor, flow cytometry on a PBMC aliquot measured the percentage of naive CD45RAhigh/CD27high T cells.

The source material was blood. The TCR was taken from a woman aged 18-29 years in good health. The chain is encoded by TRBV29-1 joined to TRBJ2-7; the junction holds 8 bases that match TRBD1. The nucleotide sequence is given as TGCAGCGTTGAAAGAGACAGGGGATACGAGCAGTACTTC. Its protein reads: CSVERDRGYEQYF.